Listed below are T cell receptor beta chains from one sample, sequenced in a study of cytomegalovirus exposure and HLA in healthy donors. Assay used: immunoSEQ multiplex PCR; TCRdb lists only in-frame clones, some missing. The sample records some 270,000 clones, approximately 91% being singletons. The sequencing sample was made of PBMCs. All receptors come from a girl aged 2 to 10 in good health and CMV-seronegative. Each CDR3 is given with its conserved first and last residue. A D gene is named only where the DNA matches it firmly. Clone size appears in some rows only: once, few, many, or a class for an expanded clone.

J gene,D gene,clone size,V gene,CDR3 protein,CDR3 DNA
TRBJ2-7,-,-,TRBV28,CASSFPGGTYEQYF,TGTGCCAGCAGTTTTCCAGGTGGCACCTACGAGCAGTACTTC
TRBJ1-5,-,-,TRBV27,CASRSNYVSNQPQHF,TGTGCCAGCCGGTCCAACTACGTAAGCAATCAGCCCCAGCATTTT
TRBJ1-1,TRBD1,-,TRBV5-6,CASSLRQGRTEAFF,TGTGCCAGCAGCTTACGACAGGGCCGCACTGAAGCTTTCTTT
TRBJ2-7,TRBD1,-,TRBV5-1,CASSLGQQSSYEQYF,TGCGCCAGCAGCCTGGGACAGCAAAGCTCCTACGAGCAGTACTTC
TRBJ1-2,-,once,TRBV5-6,CASSLGRDYYGYTF,TGTGCCAGCAGCTTGGGACGGGACTACTATGGCTACACCTTC
TRBJ1-2,TRBD1,-,TRBV5-1,CASSLGQGNYGHTF,TGCGCCAGCAGCTTGGGACAGGGAAACTATGGCCACACCTTC
TRBJ2-7,TRBD1,-,TRBV5-1,CASSLVGQGYSYEQYF,TGCGCCAGCAGCTTGGTCGGACAGGGGTACTCCTACGAGCAGTACTTC
TRBJ2-1,TRBD2,-,TRBV27,CASSLYRTSGGATYNEQFF,TGTGCCAGCAGTTTATATCGGACTAGCGGGGGGGCCACCTACAATGAGCAGTTCTTC
TRBJ1-1,-,-,TRBV27,CASSSPFGGEEAFF,TGTGCCAGCAGTTCCCCGTTTGGGGGGGAGGAAGCTTTCTTT
TRBJ2-7,TRBD1,-,TRBV2,CASSELGLGQGVGEQYF,TGTGCCAGCAGTGAATTGGGTCTAGGGCAGGGGGTGGGAGAGCAGTACTTC
TRBJ1-6,-,-,TRBV28,CASRRTGTNLGNSPLHF,TGTGCCAGCAGACGTACAGGGACGAATCTGGGGAATTCACCCCTCCACTTT
TRBJ2-1,-,-,TRBV28,CASSYGGIYNEQFF,TGTGCCAGCAGTTACGGCGGCATCTACAATGAGCAGTTCTTC
TRBJ1-6,TRBD1,once,TRBV6-1,CASSEGDSNSPLHF,TGTGCCAGCAGTGAAGGGGACAGTAATTCACCCCTCCACTTT
TRBJ1-2,-,-,TRBV27,CAYTDRSNNYGYTF,TGTGCCTACACTGACAGGTCGAATAACTATGGCTACACCTTC
TRBJ1-2,-,once,TRBV5-8,CASSSWGGGGYGYTF,TGTGCCAGCAGCTCCTGGGGGGGTGGAGGCTATGGCTACACCTTC